The 9 T cell receptor beta chains in this list originate from one sample, sequenced in a study of shared clonotypes between healthy human individuals. Method: immunoSEQ multiplex PCR; TCRdb's copy keeps in-frame clones and lacks some. Of around 550,000 clones listed, approximately 95% are singletons. The sequenced material came from naive CD4+ T cells sorted from blood. Subset: CD45RA+ positively selected. These receptors all come from a woman in her thirties in good health.

This CDR3 is CATAGQAHRDEQYF. In nucleotides, the CDR3 is TGTGCCACCGCCGGGCAAGCGCATCGGGACGAGCAGTACTTC. The gene calls are TRBV10-3 and TRBJ2-7; D not certain. The CDR3 has 14 residues. The V gene's germline CDR1 is ENHRY and CDR2 SYGVKD. Trimming shortened V by 10 bases and J by 5 bases, and 21 bases separated the two germline ends.

J is TRBJ2-5 and V is TRBV14; tentative D call: TRBD2 (6 bases). The V end lost 1 base, the J end lost 11 bases, and 8 bases lay between the germline ends. The CDR3 has 11 amino acids. Germline V gene sequence: CDR1 SGHDN, CDR2 FVKESK. The CDR3 DNA follows: TGTGCCAGCAGCCAAGGTCGGGAGCAGTACTTC. This codes for CASSQGREQYF. The entire variable domain, with the rest obtained from reference TRBV14 and TRBJ2-5, is as follows: EAGVTQFPSHSVIEKGQTVTLRCDPISGHDNLYWYRRVMGKEIKFLLHFVKESKQDESGMPNNRFLAERTGGTYSTLKVQPAELEDSGVYFCASSQGREQYFGPGTRLLVL.

The chain employs TRBV2 and TRBJ2-5; TRBD2 is a possible D gene (6 bases). The germline gives CDR1 SNHLY, CDR2 FYNNEI. The CDR3 covers 14 residues. Trimming removed 7 bases from V and 2 bases from J, with 14 bases in between. The CDR3 loop is CASNTGARQETQYF. The CDR3 nucleotides are TGTGCCAGCAACACGGGAGCGAGACAAGAGACCCAGTACTTC.

The chain links TRBV7-9 to TRBJ2-5; TRBD1 matches at 7 bases. In germline, CDR1 is SEHNR, CDR2 FQNEAQ (reference sequence). The V gene end was trimmed by 5 bases and the J gene end by 1 base; junction bases not matched to a gene: 4. The CDR3 is made up of 14 amino acids. The CDR3 is CASSQDRAQETQYF. DNA for the CDR3: TGTGCCAGCAGCCAAGACAGGGCCCAAGAGACCCAGTACTTC.

This clone was counted a single time. This rearrangement joins TRBV5-1 to TRBJ2-1, with 9 bases identical to TRBD1. This CDR3 is built from 16 residues. V gave up 2 bases and J gave up 1 base; unmatched junction bases: 4. Germline assignment: CDR1 SGHRS and CDR2 YFSETQ. In nucleotides, the CDR3 is TGCGCCAGCAGCTTAGCCGGGACAGGGTCCTACAATGAGCAGTTCTTC. Protein product: CASSLAGTGSYNEQFF.

The chain carries TRBV4-1 and TRBJ1-2, with D hard to call. Trimming removed 2 bases at V and 4 bases at J, with 17 bases between. CDR1 MGHRA and CDR2 YSYEKL come from the germline V gene. The CDR3 loop spans 16 amino acids. In DNA form, the CDR3 reads TGCGCCAGCAGCCAACCTGGCGGGGTCAAGAGCTATGGCTACACCTTC. Its protein is CASSQPGGVKSYGYTF.

The chain recombines TRBV7-9 with TRBJ1-3, with a tentative D call TRBD1 (6 bases). Germline CDR1 SEHNR, CDR2 FQNEAQ (reference sequence). This CDR3 is 14 amino acids long. The V end lost 6 bases, the J end lost 4 bases, and 13 bases lay between the germline ends. The CDR3, as DNA: TGTGCCAGCAGTTATTCAGGGGACGGAAACACCATATATTTT. Residues: CASSYSGDGNTIYF.

The genes are TRBV2 and TRBJ2-7, with a weak D call TRBD1 (6 bases). There are 16 residues in the CDR3. V gave up 2 bases and J gave up 1 base, with 15 bases separating them. Germline V CDR1 and CDR2: SNHLY, FYNNEI. The CDR3 DNA is TGTGCCAGCAGTGAATCTGGGACACCAACATCCTACGAGCAGTACTTC. Protein: CASSESGTPTSYEQYF.

V and J are TRBV27 and TRBJ1-4; 8 positions match TRBD1. V trimming: 5 bases; J trimming: 2 bases; junction bases outside the gene matches: 10. Germline-derived CDR1 and CDR2 are MNHEY and SMNVEV (reference sequence). There are 17 residues in the CDR3. The CDR3 loop is CASSTRTGKSTNEKLFF. In DNA form, the CDR3 reads TGTGCCAGCAGTACAAGGACAGGGAAGAGTACTAATGAAAAACTGTTTTTT.